One and the same sample provided the 5 T cell receptor beta chains below, sequenced in a study of blood T cell repertoires in COVID-19. Clones were read by immunoSEQ multiplex PCR, and TCRdb kept only the in-frame ones, dropping some. This table has approximately 150,000 clones, roughly 82% appearing once. The sample consisted of peripheral blood. The receptors were gathered from a woman aged 70 to 79 with acute or convalescent COVID-19.

This chain connects TRBV30 to TRBJ2-3; D perhaps matches TRBD2 (6 bases). Germline assignment: CDR1 GTSNPN and CDR2 SVGIG (reference sequence). The CDR3 covers 14 residues. V was pared by 2 bases and J by 6 bases, with 15 bases between. This chain's CDR3 is CAWSLGGRWDTQYF. The CDR3 nucleotides read TGTGCCTGGAGTCTGGGAGGAAGGTGGGATACGCAGTATTTT.

V is TRBV5-1 and J is TRBJ1-6; D remains ambiguous. This CDR3 contains 17 residues. Trimming left V 4 bases short and J 0 bases short, with 14 bases between. From germline, CDR1 is SGHRS and CDR2 YFSETQ. CDR3 coding DNA: TGCGCCAGCAGCCCGGGCGAGGGTTTCTCCTATAATTCACCCCTCCACTTT. It yields the protein CASSPGEGFSYNSPLHF.

V and J are TRBV5-6 and TRBJ2-3; D is unclear. The length of the CDR3 is 13 residues. Trimming left V 1 base short and J 2 bases short, with 5 bases between. CDR1 is SGHDT and CDR2 is YYEEEE in the germline V gene. CDR3 in DNA: TGTGCCAGCAGCTTGCCCAACACAGATACGCAGTATTTT. It yields the protein CASSLPNTDTQYF.

The J gene is TRBJ2-1, the V gene TRBV6-5; 9 positions match TRBD2. The CDR3 length is 15 residues. The ends lost 7 bases at V and 9 bases at J; junction bases unmatched: 13. Germline CDR1 reads MNHEY; CDR2 reads SVGAGI. The CDR3 sequence is CASIPSSGVRSEQFF. CDR3 bases: TGTGCCAGCATTCCGTCTAGCGGGGTCAGGAGTGAGCAGTTCTTC.

The table lists this clone with a count of one. The V call is TRBV5-1, the J call TRBJ1-4; 8 positions match TRBD1. This CDR3 region has 15 residues. CDR1 and CDR2 (germline): SGHRS, YFSETQ. The junction had 2 bases not matched to a gene; V was cut back by 1 base and J by 3 bases. The CDR3: CASSLYRGSNEKLFF. CDR3 coding DNA: TGCGCCAGCAGCTTGTACAGGGGGTCTAATGAAAAACTGTTTTTT.